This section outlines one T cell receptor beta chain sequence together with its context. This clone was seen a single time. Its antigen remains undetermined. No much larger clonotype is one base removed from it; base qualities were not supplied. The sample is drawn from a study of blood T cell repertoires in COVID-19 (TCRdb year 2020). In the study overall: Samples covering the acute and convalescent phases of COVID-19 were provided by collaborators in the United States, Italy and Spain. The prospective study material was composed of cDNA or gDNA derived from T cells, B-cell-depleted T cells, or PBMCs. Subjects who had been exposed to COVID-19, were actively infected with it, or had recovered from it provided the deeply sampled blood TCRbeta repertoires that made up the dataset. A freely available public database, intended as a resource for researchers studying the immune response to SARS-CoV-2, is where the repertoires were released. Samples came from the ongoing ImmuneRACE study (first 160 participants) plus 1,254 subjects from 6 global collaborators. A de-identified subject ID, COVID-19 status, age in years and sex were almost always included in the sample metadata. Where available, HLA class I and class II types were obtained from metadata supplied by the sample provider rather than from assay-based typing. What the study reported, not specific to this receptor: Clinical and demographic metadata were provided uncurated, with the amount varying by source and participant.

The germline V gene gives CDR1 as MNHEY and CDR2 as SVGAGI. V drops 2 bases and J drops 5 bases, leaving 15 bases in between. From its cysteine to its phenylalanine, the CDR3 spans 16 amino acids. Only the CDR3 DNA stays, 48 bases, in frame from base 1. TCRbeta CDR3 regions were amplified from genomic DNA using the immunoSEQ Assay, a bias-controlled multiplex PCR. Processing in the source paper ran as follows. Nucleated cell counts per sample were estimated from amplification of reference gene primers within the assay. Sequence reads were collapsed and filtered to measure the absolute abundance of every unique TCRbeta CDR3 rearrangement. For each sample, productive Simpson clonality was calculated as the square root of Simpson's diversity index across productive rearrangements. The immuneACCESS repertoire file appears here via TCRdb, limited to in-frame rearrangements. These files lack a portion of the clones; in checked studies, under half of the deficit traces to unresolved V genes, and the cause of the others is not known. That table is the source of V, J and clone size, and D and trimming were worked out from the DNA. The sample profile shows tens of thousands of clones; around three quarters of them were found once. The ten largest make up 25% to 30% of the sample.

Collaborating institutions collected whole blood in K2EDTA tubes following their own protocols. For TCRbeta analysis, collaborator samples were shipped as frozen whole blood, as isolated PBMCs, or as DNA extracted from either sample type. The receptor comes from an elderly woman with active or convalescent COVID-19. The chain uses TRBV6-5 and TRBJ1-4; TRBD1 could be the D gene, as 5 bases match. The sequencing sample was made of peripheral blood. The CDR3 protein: CASSYRDYTENEKLFF. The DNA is TGTGCCAGCAGTTACCGGGACTACACAGAAAATGAAAAACTGTTTTTT.